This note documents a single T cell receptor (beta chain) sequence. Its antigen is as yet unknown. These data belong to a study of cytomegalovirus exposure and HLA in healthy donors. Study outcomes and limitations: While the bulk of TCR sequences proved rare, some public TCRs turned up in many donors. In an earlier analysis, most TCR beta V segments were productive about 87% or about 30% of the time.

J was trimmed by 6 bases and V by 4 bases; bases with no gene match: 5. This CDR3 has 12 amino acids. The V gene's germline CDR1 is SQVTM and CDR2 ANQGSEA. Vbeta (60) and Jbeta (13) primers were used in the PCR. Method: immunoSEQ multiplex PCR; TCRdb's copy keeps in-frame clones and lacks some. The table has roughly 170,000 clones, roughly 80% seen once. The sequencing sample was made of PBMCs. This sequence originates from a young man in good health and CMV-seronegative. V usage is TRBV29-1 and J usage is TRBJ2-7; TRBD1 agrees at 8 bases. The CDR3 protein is CSVARGQGEQYF. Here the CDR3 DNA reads TGCAGCGTTGCCAGGGGGCAAGGCGAGCAGTACTTC.